Sequencing of this T cell receptor (beta chain) was carried out in a study of T cells after yellow fever vaccination. After removal of 2 bases from V and 3 bases from J, the junction contained 9 bases not matched to a gene. Germline V lookup: CDR1 SGHAT, CDR2 FQNNGV. This CDR3 region has 16 residues. Study results and caveats: Reappearance after the booster was seen for most primary-vaccination clones, at approximately 97% CD4 and 88% CD8.

Turning to this clonotype: What it binds is not known.

Researchers made TCR cDNA using 5'RACE template switching, and this step added a universal primer site and UMIs. TCRdb ran MiXCR on the 5' RACE reads and lists one entry per CDR3 protein. This table has 500,000 to 650,000 distinct CDR3 sequences, around 12% appearing once. The rearrangement joins TRBV11-2 to TRBJ2-7; 8 positions agree with TRBD1. The source is a man aged 25-45 years who received the YFV17D yellow fever vaccine. Sequenced here: PBMCs, sampled on the day of the yellow fever booster vaccination. The CDR3 loop is CASSLSRDRLGYEQYF. In DNA form, the CDR3 reads TGTGCCAGCAGCTTATCCCGGGACAGGCTTGGCTACGAGCAGTACTTC. The variable domain in full, with the rest retrieved from reference TRBV11-2 and TRBJ2-7, is EAGVAQSPRYKIIEKRQSVAFWCNPISGHATLYWYQQILGQGPKLLIQFQNNGVVDDSQLPKDRFSAERLKGVDSTLKIQPAKLEDSAVYLCASSLSRDRLGYEQYFGPGTRLTVT.